This TCR beta chain was obtained from a study of beta chain features in type 1 diabetes. Overall study: Sorted cell examination encompassed over 90 million cells across all samples.

Study-wide points: Moderate but significant shortening of TCRB CDR3s was recorded in all four CD4+ subsets from Type 1 diabetes patients. Comparison showed that naive, central memory and Treg TCRB repertoires appeared more similar among patients than among healthy donors.

Via CD45RO/CCR7/CD25/CD127/CD95/CD27, cells of the CD4+ naive, central memory, regulatory and stem cell-like memory subsets were sorted. This clone showed up just a few times. Its antigen is undetermined. TCRB transcripts that were expressed got sequenced, as all of the isolated RNA had been reverse transcribed. This table comes from immunoSEQ multiplex PCR, and its TCRdb copy is limited to in-frame clones, with some not included. The sample carries almost 350,000 clones, about 20% recorded once. The CDR3 loop spans 13 amino acids. Trimming took 0 bases from V and 5 from J, leaving 7 bases between them. From germline, CDR1 is MGHRA and CDR2 YSYEKL.

This clonotype originated in a woman aged 18-35 years in good health. The specimen was naive CD4+ T cells from blood. The chain links TRBV4-1 to TRBJ1-1; D not resolved. The CDR3 reads CASSQDDGTEAFF. CDR3 DNA: TGCGCCAGCAGCCAAGATGACGGGACTGAAGCTTTCTTT.